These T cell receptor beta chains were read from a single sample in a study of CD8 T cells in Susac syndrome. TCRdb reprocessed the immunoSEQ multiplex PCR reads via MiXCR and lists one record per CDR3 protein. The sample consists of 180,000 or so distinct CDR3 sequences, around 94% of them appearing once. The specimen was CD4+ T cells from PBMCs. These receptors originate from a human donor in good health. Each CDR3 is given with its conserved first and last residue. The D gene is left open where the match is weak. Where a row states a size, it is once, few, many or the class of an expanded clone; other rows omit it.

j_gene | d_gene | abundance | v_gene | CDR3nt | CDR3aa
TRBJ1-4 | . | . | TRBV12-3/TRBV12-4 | TGTGCCAGCAGTTCGTCACTGGCCAATGAAAAACTGTTTTTT | CASSSSLANEKLFF
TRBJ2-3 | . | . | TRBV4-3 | TGCGCCAGCAGCCAAGGTGGTGGGTCAACTAGCACAGATACGCAGTATTTT | CASSQGGGSTSTDTQYF
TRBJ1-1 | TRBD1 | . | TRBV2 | TGTGCCAGCACTGGACAGGGGCTGAACACTGAAGCTTTCTTT | CASTGQGLNTEAFF
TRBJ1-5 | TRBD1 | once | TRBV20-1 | TGCAGTGCTATCCGCTATTCGACAGGGAATCAGCCCCAGCATTTT | CSAIRYSTGNQPQHF
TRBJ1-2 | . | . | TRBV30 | TGTGCCTGGTGGGACGGTAACTATGGCTACACCTTC | CAWWDGNYGYTF
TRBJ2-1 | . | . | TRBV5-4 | TGTGCCAGCAGCTTGGTGGGGGGCTCCCAGAATGAGCAGTTCTTC | CASSLVGGSQNEQFF
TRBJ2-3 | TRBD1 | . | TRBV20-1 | TGCAGTGCTAAACCGGGACAGGGCACAGATACGCAGTATTTT | CSAKPGQGTDTQYF
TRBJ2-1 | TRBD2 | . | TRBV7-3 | TGTGCCAGCAGCTTAACGGCGGGGGGAAGGAATGAGCAGTTCTTC | CASSLTAGGRNEQFF
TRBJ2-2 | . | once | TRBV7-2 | TGTGCCAGCAGCTTGGCGGGACCGAACACCGGGGAGCTGTTTTTT | CASSLAGPNTGELFF
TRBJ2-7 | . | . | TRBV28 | TGTGCCAGCAGTTTACAGGGACTTGCCGAGCAGTACTTC | CASSLQGLAEQYF
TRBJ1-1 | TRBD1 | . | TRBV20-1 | TGCAGTGCCACGACAGGGGGACTAACTGAAGCTTTCTTT | CSATTGGLTEAFF
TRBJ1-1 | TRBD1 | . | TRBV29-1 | TGCAGCGGGCGATCAGGGGGAGAAGCTTTCTTT | CSGRSGGEAFF
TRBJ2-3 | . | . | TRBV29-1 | TGCAGCGTTGACGTTACTAGCACAGATACGCAGTATTTT | CSVDVTSTDTQYF
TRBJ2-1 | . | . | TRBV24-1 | TGTGCCACCAGTGATCCAGGATACGGGGGGCGAAATGAGCAGTTCTTC | CATSDPGYGGRNEQFF
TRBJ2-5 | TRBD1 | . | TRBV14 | TGTGCCAGCAGCCAAGACTGGACAGGGGCGCGAGGGGCCCAGTACTTC | CASSQDWTGARGAQYF
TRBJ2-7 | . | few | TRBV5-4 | TGTGCCAGCAGCTTGGCTAGGGACGGCTACGAGCAGTACTTC | CASSLARDGYEQYF
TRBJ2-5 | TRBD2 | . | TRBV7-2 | TGTGCCAGTCTAGCGGGGGGATTGGAGACCCAGTACTTC | CASLAGGLETQYF
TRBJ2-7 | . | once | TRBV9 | TGTGCCAGCAGCCCCCGGGGGTTCTCCTCCTACGAGCAGTACTTC | CASSPRGFSSYEQYF
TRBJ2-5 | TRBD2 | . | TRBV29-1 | TGCAGCGGGAGGGCAGCGGGGGCCCAAGAGACCCAGTACTTC | CSGRAAGAQETQYF
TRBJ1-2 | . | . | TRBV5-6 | TGTGCCAGCAGCTTGGGGGAGCAGGGCTACACCTTC | CASSLGEQGYTF
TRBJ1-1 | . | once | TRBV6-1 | TGTGCCAGCAGTGAAGGCGCAGTAGGAAAGGCTTTCTTT | CASSEGAVGKAFF
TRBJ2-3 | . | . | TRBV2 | TGTGCCAGCAGTGAAATTGTCACAGATACGCAGTATTTT | CASSEIVTDTQYF
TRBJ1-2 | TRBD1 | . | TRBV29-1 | TGCAGCGTCCTAAGGGGGACAGGGGGCAATGGCTACACCTTC | CSVLRGTGGNGYTF
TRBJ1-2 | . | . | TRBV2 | TGTGCCAGCAGTGGGTTGGCTGGCTACACCTTC | CASSGLAGYTF
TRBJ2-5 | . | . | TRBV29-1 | TGCAGCGTTGGACGTGGAACAGCCCAAGAGACCCAGTACTTC | CSVGRGTAQETQYF
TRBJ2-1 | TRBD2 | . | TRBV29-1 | TGCAGCGTTTCTTATAGCGGGGGGATTGGTAACGATGAGCAGTTCTTC | CSVSYSGGIGNDEQFF
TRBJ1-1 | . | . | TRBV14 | TGTGCCAGCAGGAACTCCGCGGGAAGCGGGGCTTTCTTT | CASRNSAGSGAFF
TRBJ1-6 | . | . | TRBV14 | TGTGCCAGCAGCCAACAGTGGTCACCCCTCCACTTT | CASSQQWSPLHF
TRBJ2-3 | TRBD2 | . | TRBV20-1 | TGCAGTGCAAACCGAGCGGGGGGGCCTGAAGATACGCAGTATTTT | CSANRAGGPEDTQYF
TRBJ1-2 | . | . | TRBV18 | TGTGCCAGCTCACAACAGAACTATGGCTACACCTTC | CASSQQNYGYTF
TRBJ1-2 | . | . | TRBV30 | TGTGCCTGCTCCCGGACAGACCTCTATGGCTACACCTTC | CACSRTDLYGYTF
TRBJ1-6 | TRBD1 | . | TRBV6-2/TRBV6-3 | TGTGCCAGCCTTAGGGCGGGACAGGGGAATCCACCCCTCCACTTT | CASLRAGQGNPPLHF
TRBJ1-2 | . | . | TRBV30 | TGTGCCTGGGCATCGGGGACCGATGGAGGCTACACCTTC | CAWASGTDGGYTF
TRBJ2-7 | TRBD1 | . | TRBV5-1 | TGCGCCAGCAGCTTGGGGTTATCGACAGGGAGATCCGAGCAGTACTTC | CASSLGLSTGRSEQYF
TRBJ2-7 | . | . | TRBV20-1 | TGCAGTGCTAGAGGAGGAAGCCCCTACGAGCAGTACTTC | CSARGGSPYEQYF
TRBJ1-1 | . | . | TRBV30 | TGTGCCTGGGGGGGATACACTGAAGCTTTCTTT | CAWGGYTEAFF
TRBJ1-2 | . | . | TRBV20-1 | TGCAGTGCTTCCCATACGCCCGCGGGCTACACCTTC | CSASHTPAGYTF
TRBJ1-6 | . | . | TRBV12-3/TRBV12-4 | TGTGCCAGCACCGACAGTCTCTGGGATTCACCCCTCCACTTT | CASTDSLWDSPLHF
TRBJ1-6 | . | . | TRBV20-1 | TGCAGTGCTAGAGTTGCTCCCAATTCACCCCTCCACTTT | CSARVAPNSPLHF
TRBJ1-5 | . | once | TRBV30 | TGTGCCTGGAGTAGAGGCCAGAGCCATCAGCCCCAGCATTTT | CAWSRGQSHQPQHF
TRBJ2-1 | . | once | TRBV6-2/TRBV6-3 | TGTGCCAGCAGCCGTCCTACAGGTTACATTCCCAATGAGCAGTTCTTC | CASSRPTGYIPNEQFF
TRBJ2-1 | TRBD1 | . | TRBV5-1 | TGCGCCAGCAGCTTGGGACAGGGTTTATGGGAGCAGTTCTTC | CASSLGQGLWEQFF
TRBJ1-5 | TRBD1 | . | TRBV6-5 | TGTGCCAGCTCCCCCTCCGGGACAGGGATCCAGCCCCAGCATTTT | CASSPSGTGIQPQHF
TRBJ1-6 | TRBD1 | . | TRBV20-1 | TGCAGTGCTAGAAGAGCACAGGGGACTAATTCACCCCTCCACTTT | CSARRAQGTNSPLHF
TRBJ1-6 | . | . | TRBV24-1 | TGTGCCACCACCCGGACCTCACCCCTCCACTTT | CATTRTSPLHF
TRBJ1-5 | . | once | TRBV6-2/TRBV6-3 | TGTGCCAGCAGTCCTCGACAGCGCAATCAGCCCCAGCATTTT | CASSPRQRNQPQHF
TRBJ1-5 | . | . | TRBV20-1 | TGCAGTGCTAGAGAACGGGGGCGGGTTGGGGATCAGCCCCAGCATTTT | CSARERGRVGDQPQHF